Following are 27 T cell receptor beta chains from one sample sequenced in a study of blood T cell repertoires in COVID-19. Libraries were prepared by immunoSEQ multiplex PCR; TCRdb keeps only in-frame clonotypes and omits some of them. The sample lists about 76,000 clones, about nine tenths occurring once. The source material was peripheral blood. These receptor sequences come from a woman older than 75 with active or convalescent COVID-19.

This CDR3 reads CASSSYYGYTF. In DNA, the CDR3 is TGTGCCAGCAGCTCGTACTATGGCTACACCTTC. The chain employs TRBV7-2 and TRBJ1-2; D ambiguous. The germline V gene encodes CDR1 SGHTA and CDR2 FQGNSA. The CDR3 is made up of 11 amino acids. Trimming pared 4 bases from V and 3 bases from J, leaving 3 bases between.

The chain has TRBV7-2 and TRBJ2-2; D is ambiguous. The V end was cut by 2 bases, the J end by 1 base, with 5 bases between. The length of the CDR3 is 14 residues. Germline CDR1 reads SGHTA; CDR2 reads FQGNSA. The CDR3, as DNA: TGTGCCAGCAGCTTAACGAGGAACACCGGGGAGCTGTTTTTT. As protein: CASSLTRNTGELFF.

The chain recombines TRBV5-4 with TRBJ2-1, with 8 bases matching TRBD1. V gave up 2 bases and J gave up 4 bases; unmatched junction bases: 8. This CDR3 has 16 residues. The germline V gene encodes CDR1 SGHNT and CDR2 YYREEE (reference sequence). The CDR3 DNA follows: TGTGCCAGCAGCTTAGAGACAGGGGCCGTATACAATGAGCAGTTCTTC. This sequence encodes CASSLETGAVYNEQFF.

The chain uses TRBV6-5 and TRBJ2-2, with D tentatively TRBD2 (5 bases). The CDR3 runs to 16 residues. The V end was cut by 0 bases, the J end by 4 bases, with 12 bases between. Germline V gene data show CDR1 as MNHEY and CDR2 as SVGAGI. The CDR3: CASSYSPGRGTGELFF. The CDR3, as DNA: TGTGCCAGCAGTTACTCACCGGGGAGAGGCACCGGGGAGCTGTTTTTT.

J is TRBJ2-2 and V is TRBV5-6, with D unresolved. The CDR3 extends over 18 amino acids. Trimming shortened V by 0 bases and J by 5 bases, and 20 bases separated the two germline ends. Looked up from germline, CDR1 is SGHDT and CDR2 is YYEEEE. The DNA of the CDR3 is TGTGCCAGCAGCTTGGGGGCAGGCATCTTGTTCGAAACCGGGGAGCTGTTTTTT. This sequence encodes CASSLGAGILFETGELFF.

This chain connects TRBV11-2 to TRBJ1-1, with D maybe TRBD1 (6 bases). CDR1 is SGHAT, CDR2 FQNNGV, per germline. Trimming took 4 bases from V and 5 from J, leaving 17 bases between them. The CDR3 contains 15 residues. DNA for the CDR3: TGTGCCAGCAGCTCTACAGGGAGCCGAACAACTGAAGCTTTCTTT. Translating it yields CASSSTGSRTTEAFF.

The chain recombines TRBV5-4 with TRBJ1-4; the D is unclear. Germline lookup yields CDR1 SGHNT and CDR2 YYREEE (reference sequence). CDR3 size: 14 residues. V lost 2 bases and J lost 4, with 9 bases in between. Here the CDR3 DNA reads TGTGCCAGCAGCTTTCGAACAGATAATGAAAAACTGTTTTTT. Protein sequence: CASSFRTDNEKLFF.

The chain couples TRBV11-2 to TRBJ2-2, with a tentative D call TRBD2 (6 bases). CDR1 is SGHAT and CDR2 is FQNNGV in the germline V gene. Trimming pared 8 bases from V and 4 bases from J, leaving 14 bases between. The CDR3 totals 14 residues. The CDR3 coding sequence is TGTGCCAGCCGAAATTGGGGGGTCACCGGGGAGCTGTTTTTT. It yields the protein CASRNWGVTGELFF.

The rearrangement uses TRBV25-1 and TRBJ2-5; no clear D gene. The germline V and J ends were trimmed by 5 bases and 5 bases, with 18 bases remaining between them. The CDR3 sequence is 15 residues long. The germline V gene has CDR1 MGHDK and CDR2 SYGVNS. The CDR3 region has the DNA TGTGCCAGCAGTCCTCGGCAGGCTCTCTTGGAGACCCAGTACTTC. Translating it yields CASSPRQALLETQYF.

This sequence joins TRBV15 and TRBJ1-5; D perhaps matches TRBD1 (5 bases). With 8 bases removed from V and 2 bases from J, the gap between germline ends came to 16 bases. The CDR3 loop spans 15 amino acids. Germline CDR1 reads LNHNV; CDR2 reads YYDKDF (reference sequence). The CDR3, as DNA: TGTGCCACCCGTGACAGCTTTGAGGGCAATCAGCCCCAGCATTTT. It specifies CATRDSFEGNQPQHF.

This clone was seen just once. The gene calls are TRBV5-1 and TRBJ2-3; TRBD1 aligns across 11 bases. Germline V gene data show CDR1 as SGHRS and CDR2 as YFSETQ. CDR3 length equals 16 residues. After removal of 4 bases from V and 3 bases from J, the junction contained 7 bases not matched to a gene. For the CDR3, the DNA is TGCGCCAGCAGCAGCGGGACAGGGGGTATAACAGATACGCAGTATTTT. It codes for CASSSGTGGITDTQYF.

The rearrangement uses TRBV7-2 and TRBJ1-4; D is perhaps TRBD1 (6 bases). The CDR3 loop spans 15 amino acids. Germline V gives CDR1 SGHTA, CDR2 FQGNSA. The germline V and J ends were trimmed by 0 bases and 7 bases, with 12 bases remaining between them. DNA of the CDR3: TGTGCCAGCAGCTTAGCGGGGCGAGGGGGTGAAAAACTGTTTTTT. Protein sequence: CASSLAGRGGEKLFF.

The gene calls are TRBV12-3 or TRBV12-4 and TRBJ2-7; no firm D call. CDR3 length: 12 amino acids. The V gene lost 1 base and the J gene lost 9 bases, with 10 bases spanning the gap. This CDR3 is CASSLGELGQYF. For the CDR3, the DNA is TGTGCCAGCAGTTTAGGTGAGCTCGGGCAGTACTTC.

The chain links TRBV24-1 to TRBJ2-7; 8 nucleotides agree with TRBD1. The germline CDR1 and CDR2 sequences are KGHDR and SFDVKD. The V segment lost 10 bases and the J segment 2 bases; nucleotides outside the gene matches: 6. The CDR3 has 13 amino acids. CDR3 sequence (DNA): TGTGCCACAAAAGGGGACAGGCCCTACGAGCAGTACTTC. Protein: CATKGDRPYEQYF.

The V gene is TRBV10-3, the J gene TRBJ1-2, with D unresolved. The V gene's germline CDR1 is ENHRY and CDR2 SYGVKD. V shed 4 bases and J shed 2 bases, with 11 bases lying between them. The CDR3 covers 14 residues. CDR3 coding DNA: TGTGCCATCAGTGTGGTGGAGTTAAACTATGGCTACACCTTC. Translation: CAISVVELNYGYTF.

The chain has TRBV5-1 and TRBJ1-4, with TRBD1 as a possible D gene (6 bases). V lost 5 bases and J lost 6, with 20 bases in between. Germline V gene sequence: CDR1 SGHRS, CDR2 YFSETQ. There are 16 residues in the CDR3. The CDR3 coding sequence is TGCGCCAGCAGTAGGGAACTGACAGGATGGGATGAAAAACTGTTTTTT. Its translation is CASSRELTGWDEKLFF. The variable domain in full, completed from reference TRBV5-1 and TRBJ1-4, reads KAGVTQTPRYLIKTRGQQVTLSCSPISGHRSVSWYQQTPGQGLQFLFEYFSETQRNKGNFPGRFSGRQFSNSRSEMNVSTLELGDSALYLCASSRELTGWDEKLFFGSGTQLSVL.

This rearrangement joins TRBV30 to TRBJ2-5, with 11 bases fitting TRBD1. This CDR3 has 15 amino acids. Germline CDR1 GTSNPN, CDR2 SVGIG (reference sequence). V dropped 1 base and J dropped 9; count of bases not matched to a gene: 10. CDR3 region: CAWSAGQGVRRAQYF. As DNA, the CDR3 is TGTGCCTGGAGTGCGGGACAGGGGGTCCGGCGGGCCCAGTACTTC.

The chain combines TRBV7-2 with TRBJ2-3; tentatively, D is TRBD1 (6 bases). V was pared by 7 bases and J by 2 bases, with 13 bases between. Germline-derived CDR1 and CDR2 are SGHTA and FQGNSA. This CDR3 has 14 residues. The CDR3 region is CASKTDRFTDTQYF. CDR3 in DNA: TGTGCCAGCAAGACTGACAGGTTCACAGATACGCAGTATTTT.

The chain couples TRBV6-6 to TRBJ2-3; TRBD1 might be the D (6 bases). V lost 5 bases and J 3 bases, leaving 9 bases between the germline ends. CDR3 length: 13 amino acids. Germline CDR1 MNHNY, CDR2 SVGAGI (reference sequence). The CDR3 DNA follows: TGTGCCAGCAGTGCCAGGGGTACAGATACGCAGTATTTT. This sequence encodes CASSARGTDTQYF.

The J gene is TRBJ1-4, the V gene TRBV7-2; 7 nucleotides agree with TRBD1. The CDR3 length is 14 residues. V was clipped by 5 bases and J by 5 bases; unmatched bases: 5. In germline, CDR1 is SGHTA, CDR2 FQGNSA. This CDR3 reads CASSATGLNEKLFF. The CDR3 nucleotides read TGTGCCAGCAGCGCGACAGGGCTGAATGAAAAACTGTTTTTT.

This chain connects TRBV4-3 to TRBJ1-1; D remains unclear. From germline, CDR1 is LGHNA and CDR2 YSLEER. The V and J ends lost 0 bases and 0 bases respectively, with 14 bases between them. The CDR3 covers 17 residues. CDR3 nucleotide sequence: TGCGCCAGCAGCCAAGACAGCGTCTCAACCATGAACACTGAAGCTTTCTTT. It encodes CASSQDSVSTMNTEAFF.

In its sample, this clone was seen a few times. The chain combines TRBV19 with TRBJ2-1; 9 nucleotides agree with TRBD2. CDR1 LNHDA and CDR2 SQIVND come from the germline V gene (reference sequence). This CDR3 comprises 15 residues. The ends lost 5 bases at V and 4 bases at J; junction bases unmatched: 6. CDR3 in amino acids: CASSATSGYYNEQFF. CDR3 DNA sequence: TGTGCCAGTAGTGCAACTAGCGGGTATTACAATGAGCAGTTCTTC.

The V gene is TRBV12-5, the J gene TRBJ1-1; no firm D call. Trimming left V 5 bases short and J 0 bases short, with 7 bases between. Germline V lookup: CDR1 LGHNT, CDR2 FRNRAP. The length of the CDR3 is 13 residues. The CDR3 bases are TGTGCTAGTGGTCTGAGGATGAACACTGAAGCTTTCTTT. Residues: CASGLRMNTEAFF.

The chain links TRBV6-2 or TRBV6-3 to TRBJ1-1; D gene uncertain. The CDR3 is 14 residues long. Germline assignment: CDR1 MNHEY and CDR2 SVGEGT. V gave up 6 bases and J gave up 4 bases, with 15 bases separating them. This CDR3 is CASSGRGFSTEAFF. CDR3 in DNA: TGTGCCAGCAGCGGTCGGGGATTTAGCACTGAAGCTTTCTTT.

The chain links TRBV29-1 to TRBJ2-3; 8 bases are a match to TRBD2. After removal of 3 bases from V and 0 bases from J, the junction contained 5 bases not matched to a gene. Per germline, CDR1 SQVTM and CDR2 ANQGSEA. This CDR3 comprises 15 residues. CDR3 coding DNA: TGCAGCGTTGATAAAGCGGGGGCTAGCACAGATACGCAGTATTTT. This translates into CSVDKAGASTDTQYF.

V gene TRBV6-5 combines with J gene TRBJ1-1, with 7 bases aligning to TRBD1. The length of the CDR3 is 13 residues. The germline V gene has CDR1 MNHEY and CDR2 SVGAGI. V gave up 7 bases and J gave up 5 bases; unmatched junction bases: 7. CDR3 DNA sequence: TGTGCCAGCACATCTGCAGGGGGAACTGAAGCTTTCTTT. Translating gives CASTSAGGTEAFF.

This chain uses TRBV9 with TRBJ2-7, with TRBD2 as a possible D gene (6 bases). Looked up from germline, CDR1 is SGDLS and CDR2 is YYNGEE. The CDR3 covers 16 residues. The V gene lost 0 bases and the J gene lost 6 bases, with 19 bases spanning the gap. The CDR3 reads CASSVDVGGTASEQYF. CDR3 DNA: TGTGCCAGCAGCGTAGATGTCGGGGGAACGGCCTCCGAGCAGTACTTC.